Listed below are T cell receptor beta chains from one sample, sequenced in a study of T cell responses to AZD1222 COVID-19 vaccine. Only in-frame clones appear in the TCRdb table, and some are missing; sequencing was by immunoSEQ multiplex PCR. The repertoire holds about 190,000 clones, with about nine tenths as singletons. Sequences were derived from peripheral blood, sampled on day 0 of AZD1222 vaccination. The source is an adult in good health. Each CDR3 is given without its conserved first and last residue.

length,V,CDR3
12,TRBV9,ASSVGAGLETQY
15,TRBV11-3,ASSHPKMEQGSDTQY
14,TRBV12-5,ASEMWRGVATTEAF
11,TRBV2,ASSSQGSDGYT
14,TRBV27,ASSSPDSSYNSPLH
12,TRBV28,ASSLRDRSTTIY
10,TRBV5-1,ASSQSNTEAF
10,TRBV18,ASSPDSYEQY
13,TRBV6-2/TRBV6-3,ASSPRTASTDTQY
11,TRBV6-5,ASSRTLGEKLF
11,TRBV11-1,ASSLERQYEQY
13,TRBV9,ASSVAGTTNEKLF
13,TRBV7-9,ASSPIQFPYNEQF
11,TRBV6-6,ASSPPANYGYT
11,TRBV7-3,ASSLYRGTEAF
13,TRBV10-1,ASPDRGQKGNTIY
11,TRBV19,ASSPRSNNEQF
9,TRBV29-1,SVGGGTEAF
12,TRBV20-1,SASSLVGNSPLH
13,TRBV4-2,ASSPSGLAGDEQY
15,TRBV3-1/TRBV3-2,ASSPWTGVTSYYEQY
11,TRBV29-1,SVAHWGAGELF
12,TRBV28,ASRHRDRDYEQY
13,TRBV3-1/TRBV3-2,ASSPRQIFHPEAF
15,TRBV20-1,SASGGLRQGKNTEAF
12,TRBV4-1,ASSLQRGDYEQY
13,TRBV2,ASIAGGTGNTEAF
9,TRBV6-1,ASSEPYEQY
12,TRBV6-5,ASSGEGGLDEQY
15,TRBV3-1/TRBV3-2,ASSQEQRSSYNSPLH
12,TRBV7-8,ASSLGPQGYEQY
14,TRBV24-1,ATSEYGAGGSNEQF
10,TRBV7-2,ASSPPGKPQH
11,TRBV19,ASRPGWKNGYT
14,TRBV9,ASSTHPGTGLDEQY
11,TRBV7-8,ASSFDMNQPQH
12,TRBV28,ASSLSFSGYGYT
11,TRBV19,ASRQGAYNEQF
11,TRBV7-9,ASSPTGVYEQY
14,TRBV9,ASSDRVGGSTGELF
11,TRBV24-1,ATGGRVNTEAF
14,TRBV5-1,ASSSPERGATDTQY
14,TRBV29-1,SVGTRGVSGANVLT
13,TRBV24-1,ATSDPSGSSETQY
14,TRBV6-2/TRBV6-3,ASSYGFTPGANVLT
12,TRBV4-3,ASSQEAGAETQY
14,TRBV6-1,ASSEGGTGIAKTQY
11,TRBV12-3/TRBV12-4,ASRLDRVAEAF
13,TRBV7-8,ASSTTTSAFNEQF
17,TRBV4-2,ASSQDSLGAGGRAFGYT
12,TRBV5-1,ASRFHPNSYEQY
12,TRBV3-1/TRBV3-2,ASSQTQGNYGYT
12,TRBV5-6,ASSLGGSSYEQY
12,TRBV4-1,ASSPREQTTEAF
13,TRBV27,ASRQGRGFSGELF